Presented here are 21 T cell receptor beta chains from one specimen sequenced in a study of cytomegalovirus exposure and HLA in healthy donors. A multiplex PCR was run with 60 Vbeta primers and 13 Jbeta primers. TCRdb keeps only in-frame clones here, not all; method: immunoSEQ multiplex PCR. The data show around 92,000 clones, 65% to 85% seen once. Sequences were obtained from PBMCs. These receptors came from a man younger than 35 in good health and CMV-seronegative.

This chain joins TRBV4-2 and TRBJ2-5; D gene ambiguous. CDR3 length: 14 amino acids. The V gene's germline CDR1 is LGHNA and CDR2 YNFKEQ. V dropped 1 base and J dropped 5 bases, with 11 bases sitting between them. CDR3 protein: CASSQARSSETQYF. CDR3 nucleotides: TGTGCCAGCAGCCAAGCCCGGAGTTCGGAGACCCAGTACTTC.

This chain connects TRBV29-1 to TRBJ2-3, with TRBD2 matching 7 bases. CDR1 is SQVTM and CDR2 is ANQGSEA in the germline V gene. Trimming at V came to 7 bases and at J to 4 bases, leaving 5 bases not matched to a gene. The CDR3 covers 12 residues. CDR3 residues: CSARGTPDTQYF. The CDR3 DNA is TGCAGCGCGCGGGGGACCCCAGATACGCAGTATTTT.

CDR3 in DNA: TGTGCCAGCATGGCCCAGTACAATGAGCAGTTCTTC. It is translated as CASMAQYNEQFF. V and J are TRBV6-1 and TRBJ2-1; the D is unclear. The V gene's germline CDR1 is MNHNS and CDR2 SASEGT. V was clipped by 7 bases and J by 4 bases, with 8 bases between them. This CDR3 is built from 12 residues.

This clone was found once. The rearrangement links TRBV5-4 to TRBJ1-1; TRBD1 matches at 8 bases. This CDR3 is built from 14 residues. The germline CDR1 and CDR2 sequences are SGHNT and YYREEE (reference sequence). The V segment lost 7 bases and the J segment 4 bases; nucleotides outside the gene matches: 9. CDR3 region: CASLTQGAGTEAFF. The DNA for the CDR3 is TGTGCCAGCTTAACCCAGGGGGCCGGCACTGAAGCTTTCTTT.

CDR3 DNA: TGTGCCAGCAGTAGCCCTTTGTCGAATGAGCAGTTCTTC. It yields the protein CASSSPLSNEQFF. The chain recombines TRBV6-6 with TRBJ2-1, with D hard to call. Per the germline V gene, CDR1 is MNHNY and CDR2 is SVGAGI (reference sequence). The CDR3 extends over 13 amino acids. The V end was cut by 5 bases, the J end by 7 bases, with 12 bases between.

The chain couples TRBV30 to TRBJ2-3; 9 bases are a match to TRBD2. Germline V gives CDR1 GTSNPN, CDR2 SVGIG (reference sequence). There are 14 residues in the CDR3. V gave up 4 bases and J gave up 6 bases; unmatched junction bases: 8. The CDR3 sequence is CAWTAGGLSDTQYF. CDR3 bases: TGTGCCTGGACGGCGGGGGGGCTTTCGGATACGCAGTATTTT.

The chain combines TRBV10-1 with TRBJ1-1; perhaps TRBD1 as D (5 bases). This CDR3 is 13 amino acids long. Germline loops: CDR1 WNHNN, CDR2 SYGVQD (reference sequence). Trimming stripped 5 bases from V and 5 bases from J, with 12 bases between. In DNA, the CDR3 is TGCGCCAGCAGTTCAACAGGAGGGACTGAAGCTTTCTTT. This gives the protein CASSSTGGTEAFF.

This clone was recorded only once. The chain couples TRBV5-6 to TRBJ2-7; 10 nucleotides align to TRBD2. Trimming removed 0 bases from V and 2 bases from J; junction bases left unmatched: 5. CDR3 length equals 16 residues. CDR1 and CDR2 (germline): SGHDT, YYEEEE. The CDR3 region is CASSLGGLARAYEQYF. CDR3 DNA: TGTGCCAGCAGCTTGGGGGGACTAGCGAGGGCCTACGAGCAGTACTTC.

This CDR3 reads CASMDPGHRYGYTF. CDR3 nucleotides: TGTGCCAGTATGGATCCTGGACACCGCTATGGCTACACCTTC. The V and J genes are TRBV19 and TRBJ1-2, with D possibly matching TRBD1 (5 bases). Germline V gene lookup returns CDR1 LNHDA and CDR2 SQIVND (reference sequence). CDR3 length equals 14 residues. V was cut by 7 bases and J by 4 bases, with 16 bases left in between.

The V and J genes are TRBV27 and TRBJ2-1, with TRBD1 identical over 8 bases. The CDR3 is 16 residues long. Trimming at V came to 8 bases and at J to 0 bases, leaving 9 bases not matched to a gene. CDR1 is MNHEY and CDR2 is SMNVEV in the germline V gene (reference sequence). This CDR3 reads CASRRRTGSSYNEQFF. CDR3 DNA sequence: TGTGCCAGCCGACGTCGGACAGGGAGCTCCTACAATGAGCAGTTCTTC.

V usage is TRBV12-5 and J usage is TRBJ2-2; a weak D match, TRBD2 (7 bases). V was cut by 7 bases and J by 4 bases, with 16 bases left in between. The CDR3 is 15 residues long. Looked up from germline, CDR1 is LGHNT and CDR2 is FRNRAP. The CDR3 sequence: CASASGGSGTGELFF. CDR3 in DNA: TGTGCTAGTGCCTCGGGGGGCTCGGGCACCGGGGAGCTGTTTTTT.

The V gene is TRBV6-5, the J gene TRBJ2-1; 9 bases map to TRBD2. Per germline, CDR1 MNHEY and CDR2 SVGAGI. CDR3 size: 15 residues. J lost 10 bases, V lost 2 bases, and 9 bases had no gene match. In DNA, the CDR3 is TGTGCCAGCAGTTACGGTTTAGCGGGGGCGGGCGAGCAGTTCTTC. This translates into CASSYGLAGAGEQFF.

The J gene is TRBJ2-2, the V gene TRBV14, with 8 bases aligning to TRBD2. V shed 1 base, J shed 4 bases, and the junction held 17 bases outside the gene matches. Per germline, CDR1 SGHDN and CDR2 FVKESK. CDR3 size: 20 residues. The CDR3: CASSQGETSGGLAGTGELFF. DNA of the CDR3: TGTGCCAGCAGCCAAGGCGAAACCTCCGGAGGACTAGCTGGCACCGGGGAGCTGTTTTTT.

V is TRBV11-2 and J is TRBJ1-1; 7 bases map to TRBD1. The CDR3 contains 14 residues. Trimming cost V 3 bases and J 1 base; bases outside gene matches: 2. The germline V gene encodes CDR1 SGHAT and CDR2 FQNNGV. The CDR3 protein is CASSFYRGNTEAFF. CDR3 nucleotides: TGTGCCAGCAGCTTCTACAGGGGGAACACTGAAGCTTTCTTT.

The gene calls are TRBV4-2 and TRBJ2-5; 9 bases are shared with TRBD2. Germline trimming cut 0 bases from V and 3 bases from J; bases unmatched to any gene: 11. The V gene's germline CDR1 is LGHNA and CDR2 YNFKEQ. This CDR3 is built from 18 residues. In DNA form, the CDR3 reads TGTGCCAGCAGCCAAGAGGCCAGCGGGGGGCCCGCTAAAGAGACCCAGTACTTC. The encoded protein is CASSQEASGGPAKETQYF.

The chain has TRBV5-1 and TRBJ1-2; 7 bases align to TRBD1. The junction had 8 bases not matched to a gene; V was cut back by 9 bases and J by 6 bases. The germline CDR1 and CDR2 sequences are SGHRS and YFSETQ. This CDR3 comprises 12 residues. The CDR3 here is CATSTGKDGYTF. The CDR3 DNA is TGCGCCACCTCGACAGGGAAGGATGGCTACACCTTC.

The chain joins TRBV7-8 to TRBJ2-3; TRBD2 agrees at 7 bases. The CDR3 covers 15 residues. CDR1 is SGHVS, CDR2 FQNEAQ, per germline. V gave up 3 bases and J gave up 3 bases; unmatched junction bases: 6. The CDR3 region has the DNA TGTGCCAGCAGCTTTGGGGGGGGGTATACAGATACGCAGTATTTT. The encoded protein is CASSFGGGYTDTQYF. The full variable domain, completed using reference TRBV7-8 and TRBJ2-3, is GAGVSQSPRYKVAKRGQDVALRCDPISGHVSLFWYQQALGQGPEFLTYFQNEAQLDKSGLPSDRFFAERPEGSVSTLKIQRTQQEDSAVYLCASSFGGGYTDTQYFGPGTRLTVL.

The chain carries TRBV11-3 and TRBJ2-1; 10 positions agree with TRBD1. V dropped 1 base and J dropped 3; count of bases not matched to a gene: 0. Germline-derived CDR1 and CDR2 are SGHNT and YENEEA. This CDR3 is 15 amino acids long. The chain's CDR3 is CASSLGTGGYNEQFF. The CDR3 bases are TGTGCCAGCAGCTTAGGGACAGGGGGCTACAATGAGCAGTTCTTC.

This clone was seen only once. The chain combines TRBV7-8 with TRBJ1-1; no clear D. Trimming cost V 5 bases and J 3 bases, with 16 bases left between them. CDR3 size: 15 residues. The germline V gene encodes CDR1 SGHVS and CDR2 FQNEAQ. CDR3 region: CASSPRAEGDTEAFF. The CDR3 DNA is TGTGCCAGCAGCCCACGGGCGGAGGGTGACACTGAAGCTTTCTTT.

A word on this clone: One junction end does not reproduce the germline sequence, and a read error may be involved. The chain joins TRBV5-1 to TRBJ2-2, with a possible D match to TRBD2 (6 bases). Per the germline V gene, CDR1 is SGHRS and CDR2 is YFSETQ. The CDR3 runs 14 residues. CDR3 region: CASSLERTTGGLFF. The CDR3 coding sequence is TGCGCCAGCAGCTTAGAAAGGACGACCGGGGGGCTGTTTTTT.

This rearrangement joins TRBV6-1 to TRBJ2-3; D gene uncertain. The CDR3 is made up of 12 amino acids. The germline V and J ends were trimmed by 3 bases and 8 bases, with 9 bases remaining between them. The germline V gene has CDR1 MNHNS and CDR2 SASEGT. The CDR3 DNA sequence: TGTGCCAGCAGTGATCTCCCCAGTACGCAGTATTTT. This gives the protein CASSDLPSTQYF.